The entry below gives a single T cell receptor (beta chain) sequence along with its context. The data were taken from a study of blood T cell repertoires in COVID-19. Whole-study context: From the United States, Italy and Spain came samples of acute and convalescent COVID-19. Sources were T cells, B-cell-depleted T cells, or PBMCs; the material itself was cDNA or gDNA.

V dropped 5 bases and J dropped 4; count of bases not matched to a gene: 9. The CDR3 loop spans 15 amino acids. Germline V gives CDR1 LGHNA, CDR2 YSLEER. As handled by the study authors: The authors estimated nucleated cell counts from reference gene primer amplification. Clones were read by immunoSEQ multiplex PCR, and TCRdb kept only the in-frame ones, dropping some. For V, J and clone size, that table is used; D and trimming come from the DNA. The sample carries over 250,000 clones, around 90% recorded once. This rearrangement joins TRBV4-3 to TRBJ2-7; 9 bases fit TRBD1. The TCR comes from a woman between 35 and 50 years old who had recovered from COVID-19. The sequenced material came from peripheral blood. CDR3 DNA sequence: TGCGCCAGCAGCACACGGACAGGGGCGGCTTACGAGCAGTACTTC. This translates into CASSTRTGAAYEQYF.